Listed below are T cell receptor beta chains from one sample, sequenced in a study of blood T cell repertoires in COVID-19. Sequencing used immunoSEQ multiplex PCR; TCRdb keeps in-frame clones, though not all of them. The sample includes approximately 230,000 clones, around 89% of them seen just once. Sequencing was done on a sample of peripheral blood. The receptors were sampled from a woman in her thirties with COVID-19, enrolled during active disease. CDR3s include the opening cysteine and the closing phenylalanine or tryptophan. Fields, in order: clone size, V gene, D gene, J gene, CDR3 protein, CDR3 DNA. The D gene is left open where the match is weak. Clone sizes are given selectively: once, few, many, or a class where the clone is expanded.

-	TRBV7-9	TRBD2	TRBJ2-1	CASSSGLAGYNEQFF	TGTGCCAGCAGCTCGGGCCTAGCGGGTTACAATGAGCAGTTCTTC
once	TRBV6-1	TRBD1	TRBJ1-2	CASTSGTQGRDGYTF	TGTGCCAGCACCTCAGGGACACAGGGGCGGGATGGCTACACCTTC
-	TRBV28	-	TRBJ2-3	CASSFRDHTQYF	TGTGCCAGCAGTTTCCGGGATCATACGCAGTATTTT
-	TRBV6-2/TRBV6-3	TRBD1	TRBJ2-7	CASSFSGTGGYEQYF	TGTGCCAGCAGTTTCTCCGGGACAGGGGGGTACGAGCAGTACTTC
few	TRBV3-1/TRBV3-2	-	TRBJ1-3	CASSQLGNTIYF	TGTGCCAGCAGCCAACTCGGAAACACCATATATTTT
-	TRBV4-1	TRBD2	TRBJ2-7	CASSQDRTSGGYEQYF	TGCGCCAGCAGCCAAGATCGGACTAGCGGGGGGTACGAGCAGTACTTC
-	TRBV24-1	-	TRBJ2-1	CATSKGDVLNEQFF	TGTGCCACCTCGAAGGGGGACGTTTTAAATGAGCAGTTCTTC
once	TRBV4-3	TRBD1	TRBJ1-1	CASSQDRGRGENTEAFF	TGCGCCAGCAGCCAAGACAGGGGGCGCGGGGAGAACACTGAAGCTTTCTTT
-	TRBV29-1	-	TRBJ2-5	CSVVRLGKETQYF	TGCAGCGTTGTTAGGCTAGGAAAAGAGACCCAGTACTTC
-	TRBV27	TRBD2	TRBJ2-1	CASSATPSGGYNEQFF	TGTGCCAGCAGTGCCACCCCTAGCGGGGGCTACAATGAGCAGTTCTTC
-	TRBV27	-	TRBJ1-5	CASSFQGYQPQHF	TGTGCCAGCAGTTTTCAGGGCTATCAGCCCCAGCATTTT
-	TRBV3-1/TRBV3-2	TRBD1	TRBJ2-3	CASSRTGQSTDTQYF	TGTGCCAGCAGCCGGACGGGACAGAGCACAGATACGCAGTATTTT
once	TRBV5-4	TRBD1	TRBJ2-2	CVNTLQGPNTGELFF	TGTGTCAATACCCTACAGGGGCCAAACACCGGGGAGCTGTTTTTT
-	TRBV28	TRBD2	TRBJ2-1	CASSRRLAYNEQFF	TGTGCCAGCAGCCGAAGACTAGCTTACAATGAGCAGTTCTTC
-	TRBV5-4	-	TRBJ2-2	CASSSAGGELFF	TGTGCCAGCAGCTCCGCCGGCGGGGAGCTGTTTTTT
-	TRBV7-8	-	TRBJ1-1	CASSLQRGNTEAFF	TGTGCCAGCAGCTTACAAAGGGGGAACACTGAAGCTTTCTTT
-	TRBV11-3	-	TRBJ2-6	CASSGLGGGSGANVLTF	TGTGCCAGCTCGGGTTTGGGAGGGGGGTCTGGGGCCAACGTCCTGACTTTC
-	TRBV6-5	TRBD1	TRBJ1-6	CASSPQGAIPPLHF	TGTGCCAGCAGTCCACAGGGGGCTATACCCCCCCTCCACTTT
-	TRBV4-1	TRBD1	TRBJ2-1	CASSQVNRGHNEQFF	TGCGCCAGCAGCCAAGTGAACAGGGGCCACAATGAGCAGTTCTTC
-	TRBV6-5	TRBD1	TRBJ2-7	CASSSAGTGYHEQYF	TGTGCCAGCAGCTCCGCCGGGACAGGGTACCACGAGCAGTACTTC
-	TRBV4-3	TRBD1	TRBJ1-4	CASSQEPTGAYNEKLFF	TGCGCCAGCAGCCAAGAGCCAACAGGGGCTTACAATGAAAAACTGTTTTTT
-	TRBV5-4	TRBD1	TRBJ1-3	CASSPPMGQGAGNTIYF	TGTGCCAGCAGCCCCCCGATGGGACAGGGGGCAGGAAACACCATATATTTT
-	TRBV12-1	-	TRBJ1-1	CASSFGGQVNTEAFF	TGTGCCAGCAGCTTTGGAGGACAGGTGAACACTGAAGCTTTCTTT
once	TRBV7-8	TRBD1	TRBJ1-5	CASSPRGHSNQPQHF	TGTGCCAGCAGCCCGAGGGGGCATAGCAATCAGCCCCAGCATTTT
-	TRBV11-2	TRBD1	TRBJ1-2	CASSSARQGYGYTF	TGTGCCAGCAGCTCCGCCCGACAGGGCTATGGCTACACCTTC
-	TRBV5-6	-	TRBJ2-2	CASSLDVHGELFF	TGTGCCAGCAGCCTGGACGTACACGGGGAGCTGTTTTTT